The source of this T cell receptor beta chain is a study of blood T cell repertoires in COVID-19. Study as a whole: Sample material is recorded as cDNA or gDNA derived from T cells, B-cell-depleted T cells, or PBMCs.

CDR3 length equals 15 residues. J gave up 2 bases and V 5 bases, and 5 bases lay outside the gene matches. Germline assignment: CDR1 PRHDT and CDR2 FYEKMQ (reference sequence). In the original workflow: Reference gene primer amplification gave estimated nucleated cell counts. Some clones are missing from TCRdb's copy, which holds only in-frame ones; the method was immunoSEQ multiplex PCR. For V, J and clone size, that table is used; D and trimming come from the DNA. The table shows 250,000 to 300,000 clones, with approximately 81% occurring only once. This clone was recorded only once. Sequenced sample: peripheral blood. The clonotype was recovered from a woman aged 55-70 years with active or convalescent COVID-19. The chain carries TRBV13 and TRBJ2-3, with 9 bases lining up with TRBD1. The CDR3 DNA is TGTGCCAGCAGCCCGCGACAGGGGGTCACAGATACGCAGTATTTT. Translating gives CASSPRQGVTDTQYF. Combining the CDR3 with reference TRBV13 and TRBJ2-3 gives the whole variable domain AAGVIQSPRHLIKEKRETATLKCYPIPRHDTVYWYQQGPGQDPQFLISFYEKMQSDKGSIPDRFSAQQFSDYHSELNMSSLELGDSALYFCASSPRQGVTDTQYFGPGTRLTVL.